These 2 T cell receptor beta chains originate from one sample sequenced in a study of blood T cell repertoires in COVID-19. This table comes from immunoSEQ multiplex PCR, and its TCRdb copy is limited to in-frame clones, with some not included. The profile covers over 60,000 clones, with about 92% appearing a single time and about 1.3% taken by the ten largest. The specimen was peripheral blood. The origin of the receptors is a man in his sixties with acute or convalescent COVID-19.

The rearrangement uses TRBV6-1 and TRBJ2-6; tentative D call: TRBD2 (6 bases). The CDR3 spans 16 residues. Germline V lookup: CDR1 MNHNS, CDR2 SASEGT. The V end was cut by 1 base, the J end by 2 bases, with 9 bases between. The CDR3 nucleotides are TGTGCCAGCAGTGAAGTAAGGAGGGCTGGGGCCAACGTCCTGACTTTC. This codes for CASSEVRRAGANVLTF.

The chain carries TRBV3-1 (or the pseudogene TRBV3-2) and TRBJ1-2; D is unclear. Germline CDR1 and CDR2: LGHDT and YNNKEL (reference sequence). V gave up 0 bases and J gave up 3 bases, with 8 bases separating them. The CDR3 is made up of 14 amino acids. CDR3 loop: CASSQDLGDYGYTF. Written as DNA, the CDR3 is TGTGCCAGCAGCCAAGATCTGGGAGACTATGGCTACACCTTC.